The 11 T cell receptor beta chains listed next were all sequenced from one sample in a study of T cell clones after liver transplantation. Produced via immunoSEQ multiplex PCR; TCRdb's table is partial and in-frame only. This table has 60,000 or so clones, 65% to 75% appearing once. Sample: CD4+ T cells from blood, taken before liver transplant. The receptors derive from a human donor who received a liver transplant.

This sequence joins TRBV6-5 and TRBJ2-7; TRBD1 might be the D (6 bases). This CDR3 spans 12 amino acids. The V end was cut by 5 bases, the J end by 6 bases, with 11 bases between. Germline V CDR1 and CDR2: MNHEY, SVGAGI. CDR3 loop: CASSNRVSEQYF. CDR3 bases: TGTGCCAGCAGTAACAGGGTCAGCGAGCAGTACTTC.

V usage is TRBV7-8 and J usage is TRBJ1-5; D is possibly TRBD1 (5 bases). This CDR3 comprises 18 residues. Deletions cut 5 bases from V and 2 bases from J, with 22 bases between. CDR1 SGHVS and CDR2 FQNEAQ come from the germline V gene. The CDR3 loop reads CASSPRRLGGVGNQPQHF. CDR3 nucleotide sequence: TGTGCCAGCAGCCCCCGACGTTTGGGAGGGGTCGGCAATCAGCCCCAGCATTTT.

The gene calls are TRBV5-1 and TRBJ2-7; 8 bases agree with TRBD1. The germline V gene has CDR1 SGHRS and CDR2 YFSETQ. This CDR3 contains 13 residues. After removal of 4 bases from V and 4 bases from J, the junction contained 4 bases not matched to a gene. This CDR3 is CASSTRTGYEQYF. In nucleotides, the CDR3 is TGCGCCAGCAGCACCCGGACAGGGTACGAGCAGTACTTC.

The chain recombines TRBV14 with TRBJ1-2, with 7 bases fitting TRBD1. V lost 4 bases and J lost 8; bases outside the gene matches: 7. CDR3 length equals 13 residues. Germline-derived CDR1 and CDR2 are SGHDN and FVKESK. The CDR3 sequence is CASSPLTGYGYTF. CDR3 coding DNA: TGTGCCAGCAGCCCGCTGACAGGGTACGGCTACACCTTC. Variable domain in full (rest from reference TRBV14 and TRBJ1-2): EAGVTQFPSHSVIEKGQTVTLRCDPISGHDNLYWYRRVMGKEIKFLLHFVKESKQDESGMPNNRFLAERTGGTYSTLKVQPAELEDSGVYFCASSPLTGYGYTFGSGTRLTVV.

V and J are TRBV7-6 and TRBJ2-7, with D perhaps TRBD2 (6 bases). Trimming shortened V by 1 base and J by 2 bases, and 12 bases separated the two germline ends. There are 15 residues in the CDR3. CDR1 and CDR2 from the germline V gene are SGHVS and FNYEAQ. CDR3 protein: CASSLVGGTTYEQYF. The CDR3 DNA reads TGTGCCAGCAGCTTAGTTGGGGGGACGACCTACGAGCAGTACTTC.

J is TRBJ1-4 and V is TRBV28; tentative D call: TRBD1 (5 bases). The CDR3 length is 17 residues. Trimming removed 5 bases at V and 5 bases at J, with 21 bases between. Germline CDR1 reads MDHEN; CDR2 reads SYDVKM. CDR3 region: CASSPYPNGGRNEKLFF. CDR3 coding DNA: TGTGCCAGCAGTCCGTATCCCAACGGGGGACGGAATGAAAAACTGTTTTTT. The full variable domain, with the rest looked up from reference TRBV28 and TRBJ1-4, is DVKVTQSSRYLVKRTGEKVFLECVQDMDHENMFWYRQDPGLGLRLIYFSYDVKMKEKGDIPEGYSVSREKKERFSLILESASTNQTSMYLCASSPYPNGGRNEKLFFGSGTQLSVL.

This clone appeared many times. The chain couples TRBV11-2 to TRBJ2-1, with 7 bases lining up with TRBD2. Germline CDR1 SGHAT, CDR2 FQNNGV. This CDR3 has 15 residues. With V trimmed by 5 bases and J by 5 bases, 9 bases remained unmatched. This CDR3 is CASSKGGVGNNEQFF. The CDR3 DNA sequence: TGTGCCAGCAGCAAGGGAGGGGTTGGGAACAATGAGCAGTTCTTC. Together with reference TRBV11-2 and TRBJ2-1, the CDR3 gives the full variable domain: EAGVAQSPRYKIIEKRQSVAFWCNPISGHATLYWYQQILGQGPKLLIQFQNNGVVDDSQLPKDRFSAERLKGVDSTLKIQPAKLEDSAVYLCASSKGGVGNNEQFFGPGTRLTVL.

The rearrangement uses TRBV18 and TRBJ1-4, with 8 bases identical to TRBD1. V was clipped by 3 bases and J by 7 bases; unmatched bases: 4. The CDR3 runs to 14 residues. Germline V gives CDR1 KGHSH, CDR2 LQKENI. The DNA for the CDR3 is TGTGCCAGCTCACCTCCGACAGGGGCTGAAAAACTGTTTTTT. Its protein is CASSPPTGAEKLFF.

The gene calls are TRBV19 and TRBJ1-5; unclear D gene. The CDR3 sequence is 17 residues long. Germline V gene sequence: CDR1 LNHDA, CDR2 SQIVND (reference sequence). The V end was cut by 1 base, the J end by 1 base, with 14 bases between. CDR3 in amino acids: CASSIVFGVTSNQPQHF. As DNA, the CDR3 is TGTGCCAGTAGTATAGTTTTCGGAGTCACAAGCAATCAGCCCCAGCATTTT.

This clone was seen a handful of times. This rearrangement joins TRBV25-1 to TRBJ1-1; D unresolved. The CDR3 totals 15 residues. Per germline, CDR1 MGHDK and CDR2 SYGVNS. V gave up 3 bases and J gave up 3 bases, with 14 bases separating them. The CDR3 loop reads CASSDLLASDTEAFF. CDR3 coding DNA: TGTGCCAGCAGTGATCTCCTCGCCAGTGACACTGAAGCTTTCTTT.

The V gene is TRBV11-2, the J gene TRBJ2-2; the D gene is possibly TRBD2 (6 bases). V was cut by 3 bases and J by 3 bases, with 11 bases left in between. Germline V lookup: CDR1 SGHAT, CDR2 FQNNGV. The length of the CDR3 is 15 residues. The DNA for the CDR3 is TGTGCCAGCAGCTTTAGTAGCGGTGACACCGGGGAGCTGTTTTTT. This translates into CASSFSSGDTGELFF.